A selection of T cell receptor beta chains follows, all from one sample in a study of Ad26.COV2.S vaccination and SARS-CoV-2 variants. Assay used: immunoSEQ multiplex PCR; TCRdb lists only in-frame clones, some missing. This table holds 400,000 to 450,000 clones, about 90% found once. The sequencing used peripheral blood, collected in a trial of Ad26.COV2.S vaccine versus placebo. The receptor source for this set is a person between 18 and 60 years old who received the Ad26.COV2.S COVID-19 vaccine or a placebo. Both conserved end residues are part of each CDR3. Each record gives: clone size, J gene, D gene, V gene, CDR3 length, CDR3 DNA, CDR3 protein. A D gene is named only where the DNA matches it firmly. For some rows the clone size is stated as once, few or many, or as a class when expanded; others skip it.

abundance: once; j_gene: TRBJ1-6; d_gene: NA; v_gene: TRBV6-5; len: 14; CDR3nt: TGTGCCAGCAGTAAACGGACGGAGAATTCACCCCTCCACTTT; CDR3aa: CASSKRTENSPLHF
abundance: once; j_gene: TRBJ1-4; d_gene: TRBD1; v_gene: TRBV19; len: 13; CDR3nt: TGTGCAAGTAGGGGACAGCGAAATGAAAAACTGTTTTTT; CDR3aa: CASRGQRNEKLFF
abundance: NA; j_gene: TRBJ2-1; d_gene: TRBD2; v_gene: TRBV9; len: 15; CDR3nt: TGTGCCAGCAGCGTAGCAGCGGGGGGCCCTATTGAGCAGTTCTTC; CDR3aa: CASSVAAGGPIEQFF
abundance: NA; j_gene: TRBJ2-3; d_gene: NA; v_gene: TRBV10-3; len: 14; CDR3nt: TGTGCCATCAGTGTAATCTCCGGATCAGATACGCAGTATTTT; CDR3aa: CAISVISGSDTQYF
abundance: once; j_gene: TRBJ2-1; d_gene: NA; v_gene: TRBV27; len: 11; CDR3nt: TGTGCCAGCAGTTTGAACAATGAGCAGTTCTTC; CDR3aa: CASSLNNEQFF
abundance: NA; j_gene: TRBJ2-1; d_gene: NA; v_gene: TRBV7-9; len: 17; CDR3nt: TGTGCCAGCAGCTTAACAGTCCCTCCCAGCTCCTACAATGAGCAGTTCTTC; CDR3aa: CASSLTVPPSSYNEQFF
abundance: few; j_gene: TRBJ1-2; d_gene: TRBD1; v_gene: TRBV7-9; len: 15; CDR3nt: TGTGCCAGCAGCGACACCGGGACAGACAACTATGGCTACACCTTC; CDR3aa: CASSDTGTDNYGYTF
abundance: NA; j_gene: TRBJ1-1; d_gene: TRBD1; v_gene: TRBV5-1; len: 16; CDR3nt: TGCGCCAGCAGAAAGGGGGACAGGGCGATGAACACTGAAGCTTTCTTT; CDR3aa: CASRKGDRAMNTEAFF
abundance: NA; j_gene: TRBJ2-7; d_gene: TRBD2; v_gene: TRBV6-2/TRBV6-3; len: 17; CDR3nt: TGTGCCAGCAGTGATTGGCGTAAGCGGGGGGACCCCTACGAGCAGTACTTC; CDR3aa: CASSDWRKRGDPYEQYF
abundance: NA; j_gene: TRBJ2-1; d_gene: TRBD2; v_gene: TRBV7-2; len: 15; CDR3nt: TGTGCCAGCAGCCTTAGCGGGGGGTTGTACAATGAGCAGTTCTTC; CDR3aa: CASSLSGGLYNEQFF